This passage covers 7 T cell receptor beta chains from one sample sequenced in a study of regulatory T cells in long-lasting Graves disease. Indicated time point: newly diagnosed GD, antithyroid drugs for less than 3 months. Generation of the TCR library employed RNA extracted from PBMCs. The TCR beta library used iRepertoire HTBI primers with Arm-PCR amplification of CDR3. Each CDR3 protein gets one entry after TCRdb re-called the multiplex PCR reads with MiXCR. The profile covers around 400,000 distinct CDR3 sequences, with about an eighth appearing a single time and approximately 20% taken by the ten largest. The sample was also linked to a second study, of T cells in Graves' hyperthyroidism and ophthalmopathy.

The sample here was peripheral blood mononuclear cells (PBMCs), taken at new diagnosis, from a patient treated with antithyroid drugs. The receptors come from a woman younger than 30 with Graves disease.

Many counts were recorded for this clonotype. V gene TRBV20-1 combines with J gene TRBJ2-7; D unclear. In germline, CDR1 is DFQATT, CDR2 SNEGSKA (reference sequence). The CDR3 is made up of 11 amino acids. Trimming left V 6 bases short and J 3 bases short, with 9 bases between. Written as DNA, the CDR3 is TGCAGTGCCGCCCAAAACTACGAGCAGTACTTC. This gives the protein CSAAQNYEQYF.

This clonotype was seen ten or more times. J is TRBJ2-1 and V is TRBV11-1, with D perhaps TRBD1 (6 bases). The CDR3 covers 14 residues. The germline V and J ends were trimmed by 2 bases and 15 bases, with 20 bases remaining between them. In germline, CDR1 is SGHAT, CDR2 FQDESV (reference sequence). The CDR3 loop is CASSLYGRDTGPFF. DNA for the CDR3: TGTGCCAGCAGCTTATACGGCAGGGACACCGGGCCGTTCTTC.

The sample holds many counts of this clonotype. CDR3 nucleotide sequence: TGTGCCAGCAGTTACCGGAGCCGGAAGACTGAAGCTTTCTTT. This sequence encodes CASSYRSRKTEAFF. The chain has TRBV6-5 and TRBJ1-1; D not resolved. The CDR3 loop spans 14 amino acids. Trimming shortened V by 2 bases and J by 5 bases, and 12 bases separated the two germline ends. Germline V gene lookup returns CDR1 MNHEY and CDR2 SVGAGI.

The CDR3 sequence: CASGTPGFSYEQYF. CDR3 coding DNA: TGTGCCAGCGGCACGCCGGGTTTCTCCTACGAGCAGTACTTC. V and J are TRBV12-3 or TRBV12-4 and TRBJ2-7; D call uncertain. The CDR3 runs 14 residues. Trimming cost V 8 bases and J 0 bases, with 14 bases left between them.

This clonotype was seen many times. The V and J genes are TRBV12-5 and TRBJ1-1; no firm D call. The CDR3 spans 10 residues. V dropped 2 bases and J dropped 6 bases, with 1 base sitting between them. Germline lookup yields CDR1 LGHNT and CDR2 FRNRAP. The chain's CDR3 is CASGLPEAFF. The DNA for the CDR3 is TGTGCTAGTGGTTTGCCTGAAGCTTTCTTT.

This clonotype has a count of ten or more. The J gene is TRBJ2-2, the V gene TRBV24-1; tentatively, D is TRBD1 (6 bases). The CDR3 extends over 17 amino acids. Germline lookup yields CDR1 KGHDR and CDR2 SFDVKD. V lost 4 bases, J lost 2 bases, and 16 bases lay in between. CDR3 in amino acids: CATSDQDSQTNTGELFF. In DNA, the CDR3 is TGTGCCACCAGTGACCAGGACAGCCAGACTAACACCGGGGAGCTGTTTTTT.

This clonotype has a handful of counts. A junction boundary mismatches the germline segment, possibly from a read error. The chain has TRBV2 and TRBJ1-1, with D perhaps matching TRBD1 (6 bases). The length of the CDR3 is 13 residues. Germline V gives CDR1 SNHLY, CDR2 FYNNEI. The CDR3 coding sequence is TGTGCCAGCACCCGGGACGGGGACACGGAAGCTTTCTTT. It encodes CASTRDGDTEAFF. The variable domain in full, with the rest retrieved from reference TRBV2 and TRBJ1-1, is EPEVTQTPSHQVTQMGQEVILRCVPISNHLYFYWYRQILGQKVEFLVSFYNNEISEKSEIFDDQFSVERPDGSNFTLKIRSTKLEDSAMYFCASTRDGDTEAFFGQGTRLTVV.